These 20 T cell receptor beta chains were sequenced from one sample in a study of T cells in Graves' hyperthyroidism and ophthalmopathy. Template material for amplifying TCR beta CDR3 regions consisted of RNA transcripts. First-round RT-PCR with HTBI primers amplified the TCR CDR3 region. TCRdb redid the calling of the multiplex PCR reads with MiXCR, one entry per CDR3 protein. Found here are 300,000 to 500,000 distinct CDR3 sequences, more than 12% of them singletons; the top ten hold approximately 30%. Sequencing was carried out using blood. The origin of the receptors is a woman in her twenties or thirties with Graves' hyperthyroidism.

The chain recombines TRBV28 with TRBJ2-6; D is possibly TRBD2 (6 bases). Trimming cost V 8 bases and J 2 bases, with 16 bases left between them. This CDR3 is 16 amino acids long. In germline, CDR1 is MDHEN, CDR2 SYDVKM. This CDR3 is CASFKSGGTGANVLTF. As DNA, the CDR3 is TGTGCCAGCTTTAAGTCCGGAGGGACTGGGGCCAACGTCCTGACTTTC.

The chain has TRBV7-9 and TRBJ2-7; 11 bases fit TRBD2. Per the germline V gene, CDR1 is SEHNR and CDR2 is FQNEAQ (reference sequence). The CDR3 consists of 19 residues. Trimming removed 0 bases from V and 3 bases from J; junction bases left unmatched: 13. The CDR3 nucleotides are TGTGCCAGCAGCTTAGCGTCGTCTAGCGGGAGGATTTTTAACTACGAGCAGTACTTC. Amino acids: CASSLASSSGRIFNYEQYF.

This clonotype occurred many times. The CDR3 coding sequence is TGTGCCAGCACCGCACTCCTGCCCCGAGCGGATACGCAGTATTTT. Its protein product is CASTALLPRADTQYF. The chain carries TRBV2 and TRBJ2-3; no clear D gene. The ends were cut back, 7 bases at V and 6 bases at J, with 20 bases in the middle. The CDR3 spans 15 residues. Germline CDR1 reads SNHLY; CDR2 reads FYNNEI.

This clonotype was seen ten or more times. The chain joins TRBV11-2 to TRBJ2-2, with 7 bases matching TRBD1. Germline V lookup: CDR1 SGHAT, CDR2 FQNNGV. The junction had 12 bases not matched to a gene; V was cut back by 5 bases and J by 3 bases. The CDR3 runs 17 residues. The CDR3 sequence is CASSPGGWGQDTGELFF. The CDR3 DNA reads as TGTGCCAGCAGCCCAGGGGGATGGGGGCAGGACACCGGGGAGCTGTTTTTT.

This clonotype was seen ten or more times. In nucleotides, the CDR3 is TGCAGTGCTAGTGGGACTAGTGGGACCACAGATACGCAGTATTTT. Amino acids: CSASGTSGTTDTQYF. The rearrangement uses TRBV20-1 and TRBJ2-3, with 8 bases matching TRBD2. Trimming at V came to 3 bases and at J to 2 bases, leaving 7 bases not matched to a gene. Germline CDR1 DFQATT, CDR2 SNEGSKA (reference sequence). This CDR3 has 15 amino acids.

In this sample, this clonotype turned up many times. The genes are TRBV28 and TRBJ2-3; 10 bases fit TRBD1. Germline V lookup: CDR1 MDHEN, CDR2 SYDVKM. The V and J ends lost 5 bases and 2 bases, in that order; junction bases with no gene match: 4. The CDR3 length is 15 residues. CDR3 bases: TGTGCCAGCAGTCCAGGGACAGGGGCCACAGATACGCAGTATTTT. This codes for CASSPGTGATDTQYF.

This clonotype has at least ten counts. This sequence joins TRBV5-1 and TRBJ1-5; 9 bases align to TRBD1. The ends lost 4 bases at V and 3 bases at J; junction bases unmatched: 11. Germline CDR1 and CDR2: SGHRS and YFSETQ. The CDR3 spans 17 residues. In DNA, the CDR3 is TGCGCCAGCAGCCCAGGGACAGGGTTACTATCCAATCAGCCCCAGCATTTT. Protein sequence: CASSPGTGLLSNQPQHF.

In regard to this clonotype: The junction departs from germline at one end; a sequencing error may be responsible. The genes are TRBV28 and TRBJ1-6; no firm D call. This CDR3 is 16 amino acids long. The germline CDR1 and CDR2 sequences are MDHEN and SYDVKM. The CDR3 DNA reads as TGTGCCGCCTGGTCTGTCGCTCGCCCCTATAATTCACCCCTCCGCTTT. Its protein product is CAAWSVARPYNSPLRF. Filled out from reference TRBV28 and TRBJ1-6, the complete variable domain reads DVKVTQSSRYLVKRTGEKVFLECVQDMDHENMFWYRQDPGLGLRLIYFSYDVKMKEKGDIPEGYSVSREKKERFSLILESASTNQTSMYLCAAWSVARPYNSPLRFGNGTRLTVT.

This clonotype was counted a few times. The genes are TRBV4-2 and TRBJ2-5; D may match TRBD1 or TRBD2 (7 bases each). Per the germline V gene, CDR1 is LGHNA and CDR2 is YNFKEQ. The V end was cut by 0 bases, the J end by 5 bases, with 10 bases between. There are 14 residues in the CDR3. This CDR3 reads CASSQDQGGETQYF. In nucleotides, the CDR3 is TGTGCCAGCAGCCAAGATCAGGGGGGGGAGACCCAGTACTTC.

Only a few counts were recorded for this clonotype. This chain connects TRBV6-1 to TRBJ2-7; TRBD2 matches at 10 bases. V was pared by 6 bases and J by 2 bases, with 4 bases of the junction left unmatched. The V gene's germline CDR1 is MNHNS and CDR2 SASEGT. CDR3 length equals 14 residues. CDR3 region: CASRWTSGPYEQYF. For the CDR3, the DNA is TGTGCCAGCAGGTGGACTAGCGGCCCCTACGAGCAGTACTTC.

This clonotype has ten or more counts. The gene calls are TRBV2 and TRBJ1-1; 8 bases are shared with TRBD1. This CDR3 contains 13 residues. CDR1 and CDR2 from the germline V gene are SNHLY and FYNNEI. With V trimmed by 6 bases and J by 6 bases, 6 bases remained unmatched. In DNA, the CDR3 is TGTGCCAGCAGGTTGGACAGGGTGGCTGAAGCTTTCTTT. It encodes CASRLDRVAEAFF.

This clonotype was counted between two and nine times. The chain couples TRBV3-1 to TRBJ1-6; D possibly corresponds to TRBD1 (6 bases). Per germline, CDR1 LGHDT and CDR2 YNNKEL (reference sequence). This CDR3 contains 16 residues. V gave up 4 bases and J gave up 2 bases, with 12 bases separating them. CDR3: CASSPDSLPYNSPLHF. Here the CDR3 DNA reads TGTGCCAGCAGCCCGGACAGCTTACCCTATAATTCACCCCTCCACTTT.

There are a few counts of this clonotype. The rearrangement links TRBV28 to TRBJ1-2, with D maybe TRBD1 (5 bases). This CDR3 spans 13 amino acids. The V and J ends lost 5 bases and 7 bases respectively, with 14 bases between them. From germline, CDR1 is MDHEN and CDR2 SYDVKM. The chain's CDR3 is CASSLDRIGGYTF. DNA for the CDR3: TGTGCCAGCAGTCTCGACAGAATAGGTGGCTACACCTTC.

V usage is TRBV18 and J usage is TRBJ2-7; a possible D gene is TRBD1 (10 bases). This CDR3 is 15 amino acids long. Germline V gene lookup returns CDR1 KGHSH and CDR2 LQKENI. Deletions cut 3 bases from V and 4 bases from J, with 16 bases between. The CDR3 DNA reads TGTGCCAGCTCACCCCTAGCGGGACAGGGGTACGAGCAGTACTTC. Amino acids: CASSPLAGQGYEQYF. The variable domain in full, with the rest retrieved from reference TRBV18 and TRBJ2-7, is NAGVMQNPRHLVRRRGQEARLRCSPMKGHSHVYWYRQLPEEGLKFMVYLQKENIIDESGMPKERFSAEFPKEGPSILRIQQVVRGDSAAYFCASSPLAGQGYEQYFGPGTRLTVT.

In the case of this clonotype: A much bigger clone sits one base away, suggesting this may be a read error. The chain couples TRBV28 to TRBJ2-5; TRBD2 matches at 7 bases. The germline V gene encodes CDR1 MDHEN and CDR2 SYDVKM. CDR3 size: 15 residues. V was pared by 4 bases and J by 7 bases, with 12 bases of the junction left unmatched. The CDR3 DNA reads as TGTGCCAGCAGTTCCCCCAAAGCGGGAACAGGGACCCAGTACTTC. Translation gives CASSSPKAGTGTQYF. The full variable domain, its missing parts supplied by reference TRBV28 and TRBJ2-5, is DVKVTQSSRYLVKRTGEKVFLECVQDMDHENMFWYRQDPGLGLRLIYFSYDVKMKEKGDIPEGYSVSREKKERFSLILESASTNQTSMYLCASSSPKAGTGTQYFGPGTRLLVL.

This clonotype has a count of ten or more. The chain is built from TRBV28 and TRBJ2-1; 13 bases map to TRBD2. The CDR3 is made up of 15 amino acids. Germline trimming cut 8 bases from V and 6 bases from J; bases unmatched to any gene: 7. Germline CDR1 is MDHEN and CDR2 is SYDVKM. The chain's CDR3 is CASRTSGSLSNEQFF. Here the CDR3 DNA reads TGTGCCAGCCGGACTAGCGGGAGTTTAAGCAATGAGCAGTTCTTC.

This rearrangement joins TRBV15 to TRBJ2-4; no firm D call. The CDR3 length is 12 residues. CDR1 is LNHNV and CDR2 is YYDKDF in the germline V gene (reference sequence). The ends were cut back, 3 bases at V and 2 bases at J, with 2 bases in the middle. The CDR3 protein is CATSRPKNIQYF. CDR3 coding DNA: TGTGCCACCAGCAGGCCCAAAAACATTCAGTACTTC.

This clonotype was picked up many times. The CDR3 nucleotides are TGTGCCAGCAGTTTAGGATCGGGACAGGGGAAGCAGTTCTTC. This gives the protein CASSLGSGQGKQFF. The V gene is TRBV12-3 or TRBV12-4, the J gene TRBJ2-1, with 10 bases lining up with TRBD1. There are 14 residues in the CDR3. V dropped 1 base and J dropped 11; count of bases not matched to a gene: 5.

There are a few counts of this clonotype. The chain couples TRBV6-6 to TRBJ2-3, with D perhaps TRBD1 (6 bases). The CDR3 totals 15 residues. Trimming cost V 0 bases and J 0 bases, with 7 bases left between them. CDR1 is MNHNY, CDR2 SVGAGI, per germline (reference sequence). The CDR3 protein is CASSYSDRSTDTQYF. CDR3 bases: TGTGCCAGCAGTTACTCGGACAGAAGCACAGATACGCAGTATTTT.

In its sample, this clonotype was seen many times. The chain combines TRBV28 with TRBJ2-7, with D unclear. The germline V gene has CDR1 MDHEN and CDR2 SYDVKM. CDR3 length: 13 residues. V was shortened by 2 bases and J by 4 bases, with 9 bases between the two germline ends. CDR3 nucleotides: TGTGCCAGCAGTTTACTTAGTACTTACGAGCAGTACTTC. It codes for CASSLLSTYEQYF.